This record covers a single T cell receptor beta chain. The entry originates in a study of cytomegalovirus exposure and HLA in healthy donors. V shed 0 bases, J shed 7 bases, and the junction held 16 bases outside the gene matches. The CDR3 has 19 amino acids. The germline gives CDR1 SGHTA, CDR2 FQGNSA. The study ran its PCR with 60 Vbeta and 13 Jbeta primers. Repertoires were generated with immunoSEQ multiplex PCR, while TCRdb's copy carries only in-frame clones and drops some. There are about 110,000 clones in the sample; 80% to 85% occur only once, and approximately 23% lies in the top ten. Sequencing input: PBMCs. The J gene is TRBJ1-5, the V gene TRBV7-2, with 9 bases aligning to TRBD1. The clonotype comes from a young man in good health and CMV-seropositive. The CDR3 spells CASSLAPVFRSGQGQPQHF. In DNA, the CDR3 is TGTGCCAGCAGCTTAGCCCCGGTATTTCGATCTGGACAGGGGCAGCCCCAGCATTTT.